This TCR beta chain was observed in a study of OX40 agonist ivuxolimab in advanced cancers. Study-level information: Two patients with cutaneous melanoma and one with hepatocellular carcinoma, three in total, showed partial responses.

Germline assignment: CDR1 SGHNT and CDR2 YYREEE (reference sequence). The CDR3 length is 15 residues. Deletions cut 5 bases from V and 0 bases from J, with 9 bases between. Generated by immunoSEQ multiplex PCR, the TCRdb table keeps only in-frame clones and is missing some. The repertoire has over 80,000 clones, 80% to 95% of them found once; the top ten carry approximately 1.2%. The sequence was obtained from an adult with an advanced solid tumor such as melanoma, head and neck, liver or kidney cancer. Here the sequenced sample was CD4+ or CD8+ T cells sorted from blood, taken in a trial of the OX40 agonist ivuxolimab. V and J are TRBV5-4 and TRBJ2-6; D is undetermined. CDR3 loop: CASSFAYSGANVLTF. DNA of the CDR3: TGTGCCAGCAGTTTCGCATACTCTGGGGCCAACGTCCTGACTTTC.